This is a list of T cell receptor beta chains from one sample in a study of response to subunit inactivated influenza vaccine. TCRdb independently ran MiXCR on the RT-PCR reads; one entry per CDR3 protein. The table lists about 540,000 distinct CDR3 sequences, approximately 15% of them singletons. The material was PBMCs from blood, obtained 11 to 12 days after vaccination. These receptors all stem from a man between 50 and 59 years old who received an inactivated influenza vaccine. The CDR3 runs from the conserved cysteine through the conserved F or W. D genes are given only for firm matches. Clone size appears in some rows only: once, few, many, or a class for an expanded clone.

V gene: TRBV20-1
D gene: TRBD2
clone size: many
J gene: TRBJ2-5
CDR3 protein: CSARGLADQETQYF
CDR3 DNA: TGCAGTGCTAGAGGGCTAGCGGATCAAGAGACCCAGTACTTC

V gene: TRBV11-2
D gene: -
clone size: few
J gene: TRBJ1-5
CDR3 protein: CAPTGCGNQPQHF
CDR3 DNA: TGTGCCCCCACGGGGTGCGGCAATCAGCCCCAGCATTTT

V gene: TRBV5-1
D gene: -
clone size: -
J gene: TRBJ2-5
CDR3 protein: CASSFGTRKETQYF
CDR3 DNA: TGCGCCAGCAGCTTTGGAACCCGTAAAGAGACCCAGTACTTC

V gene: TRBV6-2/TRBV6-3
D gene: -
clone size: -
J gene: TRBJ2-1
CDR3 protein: CASSYGGEQFF
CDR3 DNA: TGTGCCAGCAGTTACGGCGGTGAGCAGTTCTTC

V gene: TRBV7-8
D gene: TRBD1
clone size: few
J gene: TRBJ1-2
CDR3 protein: CASSFDQGGYYGYTF
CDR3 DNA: TGTGCCAGCAGCTTCGATCAGGGGGGGTACTATGGCTACACCTTC

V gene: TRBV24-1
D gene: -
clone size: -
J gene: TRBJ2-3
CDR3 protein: CATSDFTRGGTDTQYF
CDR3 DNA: TGTGCCACCAGTGATTTTACCAGGGGGGGGACAGATACGCAGTATTTT

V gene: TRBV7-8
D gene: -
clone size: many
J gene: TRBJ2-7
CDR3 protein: CASSSDTYEQYF
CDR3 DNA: TGTGCCAGCAGCTCAGACACCTACGAGCAGTACTTC

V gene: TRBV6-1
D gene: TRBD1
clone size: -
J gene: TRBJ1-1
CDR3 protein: CASSTRGRNTEAFF
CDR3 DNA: TGTGCCAGCAGTACCAGGGGGCGGAACACTGAAGCTTTCTTT

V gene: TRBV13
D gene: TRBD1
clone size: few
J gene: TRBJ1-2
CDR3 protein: CASSFGQGDYGYTF
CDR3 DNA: TGTGCCAGCAGTTTCGGGCAGGGGGACTATGGCTACACCTTC

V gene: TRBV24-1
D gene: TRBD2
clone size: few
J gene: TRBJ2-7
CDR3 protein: CATSAGTGGQGEQYF
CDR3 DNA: TGTGCCACCAGTGCGGGCACGGGGGGGCAAGGCGAGCAGTACTTC

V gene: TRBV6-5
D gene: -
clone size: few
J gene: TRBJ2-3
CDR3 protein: CASSYRGVGDTQYF
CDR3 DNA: TGTGCCAGCAGTTACAGAGGGGTTGGGGATACGCAGTATTTT

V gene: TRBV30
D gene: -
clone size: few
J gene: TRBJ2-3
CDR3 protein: CAWSVAAVSTDTQYF
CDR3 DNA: TGTGCCTGGAGTGTCGCAGCGGTCAGCACAGATACGCAGTATTTT

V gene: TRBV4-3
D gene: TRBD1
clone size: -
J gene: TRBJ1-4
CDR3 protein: CASSQAWDRVDNEKLFF
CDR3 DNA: TGCGCCAGCAGCCAAGCCTGGGACAGGGTCGATAATGAAAAACTGTTTTTT

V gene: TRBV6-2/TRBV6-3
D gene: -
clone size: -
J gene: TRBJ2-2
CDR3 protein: CASRHPGRGTGELFF
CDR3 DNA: TGTGCCAGCAGACACCCGGGACGGGGAACCGGGGAGCTGTTTTTT

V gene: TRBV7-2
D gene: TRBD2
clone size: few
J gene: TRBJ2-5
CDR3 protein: CASSQGAGRETQYF
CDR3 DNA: TGTGCCAGCAGCCAAGGAGCGGGGCGAGAGACCCAGTACTTC

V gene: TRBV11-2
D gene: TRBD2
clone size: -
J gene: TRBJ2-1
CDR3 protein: CASSLGASGVNNEQFF
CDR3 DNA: TGTGCCAGCAGCTTAGGGGCTAGCGGGGTCAACAATGAGCAGTTCTTC

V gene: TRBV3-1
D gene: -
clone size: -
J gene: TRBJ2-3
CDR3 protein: CASSQVGVSTDTQYF
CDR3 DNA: TGTGCCAGCAGCCAAGTTGGGGTCAGCACAGATACGCAGTATTTT

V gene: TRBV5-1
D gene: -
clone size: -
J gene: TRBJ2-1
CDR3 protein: CASSLGLPGASNEQFF
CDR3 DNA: TGCGCCAGCAGCTTGGGGCTGCCGGGGGCAAGCAATGAGCAGTTCTTC

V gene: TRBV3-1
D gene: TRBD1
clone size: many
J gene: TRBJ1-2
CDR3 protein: CASSPADRGLYGYTF
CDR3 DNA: TGTGCCAGCAGCCCTGCGGACAGGGGGCTATATGGCTACACCTTC

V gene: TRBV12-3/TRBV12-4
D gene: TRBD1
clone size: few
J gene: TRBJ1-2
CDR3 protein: CASSFTGQATFNYGYTF
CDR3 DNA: TGTGCCAGCAGTTTTACGGGACAGGCGACATTTAACTATGGCTACACCTTC

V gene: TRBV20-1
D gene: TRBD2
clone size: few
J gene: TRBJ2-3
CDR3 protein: CSASRSGRSTDTQYF
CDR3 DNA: TGCAGTGCTAGTAGAAGCGGGAGGAGCACAGATACGCAGTATTTT

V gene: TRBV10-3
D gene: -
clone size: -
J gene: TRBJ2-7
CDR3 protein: CAISVEADYEQYF
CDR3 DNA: TGTGCCATCAGTGTAGAGGCGGACTACGAGCAGTACTTC

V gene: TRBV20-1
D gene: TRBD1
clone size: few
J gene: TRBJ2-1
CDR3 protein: CSARQGGGYNEQFF
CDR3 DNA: TGCAGTGCCAGACAGGGGGGGGGTTACAATGAGCAGTTCTTC

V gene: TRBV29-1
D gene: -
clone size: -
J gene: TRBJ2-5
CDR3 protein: CSVESNRRGETQYF
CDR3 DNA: TGCAGCGTTGAATCTAACAGGCGAGGAGAGACCCAGTACTTC

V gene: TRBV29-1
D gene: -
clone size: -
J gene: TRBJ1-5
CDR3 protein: CSVSQGNQPQHF
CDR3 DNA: TGCAGCGTATCACAGGGAAATCAGCCCCAGCATTTT

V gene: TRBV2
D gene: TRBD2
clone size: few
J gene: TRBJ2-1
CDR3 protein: CASSEPGGSYNEQFF
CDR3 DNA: TGTGCCAGCAGTGAACCGGGAGGGTCCTACAATGAGCAGTTCTTC

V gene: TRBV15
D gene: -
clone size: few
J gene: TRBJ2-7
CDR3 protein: CATSRDVPYEQYF
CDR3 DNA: TGTGCCACCAGCAGAGATGTCCCCTACGAGCAGTACTTC

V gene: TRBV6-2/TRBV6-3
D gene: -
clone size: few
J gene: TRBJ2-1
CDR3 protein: CASSYSRYGERPEQFF
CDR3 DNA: TGTGCCAGCAGTTATTCGAGGTATGGGGAACGTCCGGAGCAGTTCTTC

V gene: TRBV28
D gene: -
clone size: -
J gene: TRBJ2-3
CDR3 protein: CASDQTGYTQYF
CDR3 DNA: TGTGCCAGCGACCAGACCGGGTATACGCAGTATTTT

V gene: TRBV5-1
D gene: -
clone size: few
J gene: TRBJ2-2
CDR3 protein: CASSLAGGLAGTGELFF
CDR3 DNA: TGCGCCAGCAGCTTGGCCGGCGGACTCGCGGGAACCGGGGAGCTGTTTTTT

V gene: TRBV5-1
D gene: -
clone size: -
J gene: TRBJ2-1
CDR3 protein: CASSLESSAIGRAYNEQFF
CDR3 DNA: TGCGCCAGCAGCTTGGAGAGTAGCGCAATAGGTAGGGCCTACAATGAGCAGTTCTTC

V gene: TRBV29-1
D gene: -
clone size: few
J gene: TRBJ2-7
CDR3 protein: CSVTRTDEQYF
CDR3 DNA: TGCAGCGTCACTCGGACAGACGAGCAGTACTTC

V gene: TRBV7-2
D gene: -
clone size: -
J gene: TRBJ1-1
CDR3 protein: CASSPHPGNTEAFF
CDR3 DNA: TGTGCCAGCAGCCCTCATCCGGGGAACACTGAAGCTTTCTTT

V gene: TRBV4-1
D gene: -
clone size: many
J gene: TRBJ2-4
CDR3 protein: CASSQAPRENIQYF
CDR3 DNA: TGCGCCAGCAGCCAAGCCCCGAGGGAGAACATTCAGTACTTC

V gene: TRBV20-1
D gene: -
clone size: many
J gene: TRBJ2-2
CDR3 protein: CSARDSSGSELFF
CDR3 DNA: TGCAGTGCTAGAGATAGTTCGGGGTCGGAGCTGTTTTTT

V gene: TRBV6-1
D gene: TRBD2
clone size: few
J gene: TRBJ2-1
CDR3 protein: CASDGLAGGPHEQFF
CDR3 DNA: TGTGCCAGCGACGGTCTAGCGGGAGGGCCTCATGAGCAGTTCTTC

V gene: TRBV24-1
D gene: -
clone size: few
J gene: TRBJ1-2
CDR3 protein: CATSDLAANYGYTF
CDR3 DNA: TGTGCCACCAGTGATTTGGCAGCCAACTATGGCTACACCTTC

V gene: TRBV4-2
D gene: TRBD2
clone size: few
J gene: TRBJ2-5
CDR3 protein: CASSAQRGATETQYF
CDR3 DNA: TGTGCCAGCAGCGCCCAGCGGGGGGCCACGGAGACCCAGTACTTC

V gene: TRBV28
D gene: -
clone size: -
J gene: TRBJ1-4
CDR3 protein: CASSFLANEKLFF
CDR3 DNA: TGTGCCAGCAGTTTTCTAGCTAATGAAAAACTGTTTTTT